Presented here are 19 T cell receptor beta chains from one specimen sequenced in a study of T cell repertoires in cytomegalovirus infection. MiXCR, run by TCRdb on the reads, gives a single entry per CDR3 protein. Of around 630,000 distinct CDR3 sequences listed, 24% are singletons. Sequencing input: CD8+ T cells from PBMCs. The receptors shown here come from a human donor in good health (CMV status not recorded). Some clones in this sample may be carry-over from other donors' samples.

The rearrangement links TRBV6-5 to TRBJ2-5; possible D gene TRBD1, 5 bases. V lost 7 bases to trimming and J lost 1 base, with 7 bases between them. CDR3 length equals 12 residues. Germline-derived CDR1 and CDR2 are MNHEY and SVGAGI. CDR3 DNA: TGTGCCAGCATCGACAGCCAAGAGACCCAGTACTTC. Protein: CASIDSQETQYF.

The DNA for the CDR3 is TGTGCCAGCAGTTTACCCCCCGAATCCTACAATGAGCAGTTCTTC. Translation gives CASSLPPESYNEQFF. The J gene is TRBJ2-1, the V gene TRBV28; D call uncertain. Trimming took off 2 bases at V and 1 base at J, with 9 bases between the two ends. The CDR3 totals 15 residues. From germline, CDR1 is MDHEN and CDR2 SYDVKM.

The gene calls are TRBV20-1 and TRBJ2-1, with TRBD2 identical over 11 bases. Germline CDR1 reads DFQATT; CDR2 reads SNEGSKA (reference sequence). This CDR3 has 16 residues. The V segment lost 1 base and the J segment 0 bases; nucleotides outside the gene matches: 2. The CDR3 bases are TGCAGTGCTAGAGGACTAGCGGGGTCCTCCTACAATGAGCAGTTCTTC. It encodes CSARGLAGSSYNEQFF.

This clonotype was counted a few times. The chain employs TRBV2 and TRBJ2-7; tentatively, D is TRBD2 (5 bases). The CDR3 contains 15 residues. The germline CDR1 and CDR2 sequences are SNHLY and FYNNEI. Deletions cut 3 bases from V and 6 bases from J, with 18 bases between. CDR3 sequence reads: CASSDLVRRGREQYV. CDR3 nucleotides: TGTGCCAGCAGTGATCTGGTTAGACGGGGTCGCGAGCAGTACGTC.

A single count supports this clonotype. This may be a read error, as it is one base from a much larger clone. V is TRBV7-6 and J is TRBJ2-7; no clear D. Trimming stripped 5 bases from V and 2 bases from J, with 16 bases between. Germline V gene sequence: CDR1 SGHVS, CDR2 FNYEAQ. The length of the CDR3 is 15 residues. CDR3 nucleotides: TGTGCCAGCAGCCCGGGCTCCGATTCACCCTACGAGCAGTACTTC. It specifies CASSPGSDSPYEQYF.

This chain joins TRBV20-1 and TRBJ2-4; D is uncertain. V was cut by 6 bases and J by 0 bases, with 9 bases left in between. The CDR3 totals 13 residues. Germline loops: CDR1 DFQATT, CDR2 SNEGSKA (reference sequence). The CDR3 here is CSAAPGAKNIQYF. The CDR3 DNA follows: TGCAGTGCGGCGCCCGGAGCCAAAAACATTCAGTACTTC.

The chain uses TRBV7-2 and TRBJ1-6; D ambiguous. Germline V gives CDR1 SGHTA, CDR2 FQGNSA. Trimming removed 5 bases from V and 0 bases from J, with 17 bases in between. The CDR3 is 18 residues long. This CDR3 reads CASSRTNSHSSYNSPLHF. The CDR3 nucleotides are TGTGCCAGCAGCCGAACCAACAGCCACAGCTCCTATAATTCACCCCTCCACTTT.

This clonotype was found a few times. The chain uses TRBV9 and TRBJ2-1, with 11 bases identical to TRBD2. Germline V gene data show CDR1 as SGDLS and CDR2 as YYNGEE. This CDR3 has 16 amino acids. V shed 3 bases, J shed 3 bases, and the junction held 5 bases outside the gene matches. CDR3 bases: TGTGCCAGCAGCGCGCTAGCGGGGGGCTTCTACAATGAGCAGTTCTTC. Protein product: CASSALAGGFYNEQFF.

The chain has TRBV13 and TRBJ1-3; TRBD1 matches 11 bases. The length of the CDR3 is 15 residues. Losses at the gene ends were 4 bases for V and 5 bases for J; bases not matched to a gene: 4. The germline gives CDR1 PRHDT, CDR2 FYEKMQ (reference sequence). Here the CDR3 DNA reads TGTGCCAGCAGCTCAGGGACAGGGGGAAGAAACACCATATATTTT. This sequence encodes CASSSGTGGRNTIYF.

V gene TRBV12-3 or TRBV12-4 combines with J gene TRBJ2-1; D assignment may be TRBD1 or TRBD2 (6 bases each). V was pared by 0 bases and J by 8 bases, with 11 bases between. CDR3 length equals 14 residues. CDR3 bases: TGTGCCAGCAGTTTAGCGGGGGGCTGGTATGAGCAGTTCTTC. Its translation: CASSLAGGWYEQFF.

This clonotype is a singleton in its sample. V usage is TRBV28 and J usage is TRBJ2-7; 9 bases map to TRBD1. CDR1 is MDHEN, CDR2 SYDVKM, per germline. CDR3 length: 14 amino acids. V lost 4 bases and J lost 7; bases outside the gene matches: 8. The CDR3 coding sequence is TGTGCCAGCAGTTCTTTACAGGGGGCGAGGGAGCAGTACTTC. Translating gives CASSSLQGAREQYF.

This clonotype appeared a few times. This chain links TRBV6-2 or TRBV6-3 with TRBJ1-5, with a tentative D call TRBD1 (5 bases). This CDR3 is 13 amino acids long. CDR1 is MNHEY and CDR2 is SVGEGT in the germline V gene. V lost 2 bases, J lost 9 bases, and 11 bases lay in between. CDR3 sequence: CASSYRPGMPQHF. CDR3 bases: TGTGCCAGCAGTTACCGCCCAGGGATGCCCCAGCATTTT.

This clonotype was picked up a small number of times. This sequence joins TRBV15 and TRBJ1-1, with D possibly matching TRBD1 (5 bases). The CDR3 has 15 residues. The germline V gene has CDR1 LNHNV and CDR2 YYDKDF (reference sequence). The ends were cut back, 2 bases at V and 2 bases at J, with 12 bases in the middle. The CDR3, as DNA: TGTGCCACCAGCAGAAGTCTCGGGGGAAACACTGAAGCTTTCTTT. Amino acids: CATSRSLGGNTEAFF.

The genes are TRBV10-3 and TRBJ2-1; 7 nucleotides agree with TRBD1. From germline, CDR1 is ENHRY and CDR2 SYGVKD. V was clipped by 3 bases and J by 7 bases; unmatched bases: 15. This CDR3 contains 17 residues. The CDR3 bases are TGTGCCATCAGTGACAAAGTCCCGAGGGGGCTAGGGAATGAGCAGTTCTTC. It encodes CAISDKVPRGLGNEQFF.

The V call is TRBV12-3 or TRBV12-4, the J call TRBJ2-5; 7 bases are shared with TRBD1. This CDR3 is built from 15 residues. Trimming cost V 6 bases and J 5 bases; bases outside gene matches: 12. The CDR3 region is CASSSGQVGVETQYF. For the CDR3, the DNA is TGTGCCAGCAGCTCCGGACAGGTCGGGGTGGAGACCCAGTACTTC.

This clonotype was seen ten or more times. This chain connects TRBV28 to TRBJ2-7; 7 bases are shared with TRBD1. With 6 bases clipped from V and 3 bases from J, the junction kept 8 bases outside the gene matches. Germline V gene sequence: CDR1 MDHEN, CDR2 SYDVKM. The CDR3 length is 14 residues. The CDR3 DNA reads TGTGCCAGCAGCCGGGACAGACCATACTACGAGCAGTACGTC. Translated, it gives CASSRDRPYYEQYV.

This clonotype was found a few times. The CDR3 DNA sequence: TGCAGCGTACCACAGGGGCGCACAGATACGCAGTATTTT. It encodes CSVPQGRTDTQYF. The chain is built from TRBV29-1 and TRBJ2-3, with 7 nucleotides matching TRBD1. J gave up 1 base and V 6 bases, and 4 bases lay outside the gene matches. This CDR3 is 13 amino acids long. CDR1 SQVTM and CDR2 ANQGSEA come from the germline V gene.

Comment on this clonotype: Possible read error: a much larger clone is one base away. The rearrangement uses TRBV11-2 and TRBJ2-1; D may correspond to TRBD1 or TRBD2 (5 bases each). Germline values: CDR1 SGHAT, CDR2 FQNNGV. Trimming took 3 bases from V and 4 from J, leaving 13 bases between them. This CDR3 comprises 15 residues. CDR3 region: CASSLRETDYNEQFF. CDR3 nucleotide sequence: TGTGCCAGCAGCTTGAGGGAGACAGATTACAATGAGCAGTTCTTC.

This clonotype turned up a few times. This chain uses TRBV6-5 with TRBJ1-6; D unclear. Germline loops: CDR1 MNHEY, CDR2 SVGAGI. The CDR3 loop spans 17 amino acids. Trimming removed 1 base at V and 0 bases at J, with 10 bases between. CDR3 DNA: TGTGCCAGCAGTTACTACCAGGAAAGCTCCTATAATTCACCCCTCCACTTT. Translating it yields CASSYYQESSYNSPLHF.